The 8 T cell receptor beta chains given below trace back to one sample, sequenced in a study of PD-1 blockade in classical Hodgkin lymphoma. Measured with immunoSEQ multiplex PCR; TCRdb has only the in-frame clones, and not every one. The data hold about 46,000 clones, with 60% to 85% observed a single time. No patient escaped relapse after autologous stem cell transplantation, and brentuximab vedotin exposure varied. Sequences were derived from peripheral blood mononuclear cells (PBMCs), sampled before the second cycle of nivolumab. All receptors come from a human donor with classical Hodgkin lymphoma.

The V call is TRBV9, the J call TRBJ2-1; the match to TRBD2 covers 9 bases. Germline values: CDR1 SGDLS, CDR2 YYNGEE. J gave up 4 bases and V 0 bases, and 8 bases lay outside the gene matches. The CDR3 runs 17 residues. CDR3 bases: TGTGCCAGCAGCGTAGAAAAGTTGAGCGGGGGGTACAATGAGCAGTTCTTC. Amino acids: CASSVEKLSGGYNEQFF.

V and J are TRBV14 and TRBJ1-3; D remains unclear. In germline, CDR1 is SGHDN, CDR2 FVKESK. V was cut by 1 base and J by 0 bases, with 10 bases left in between. The length of the CDR3 is 16 residues. DNA of the CDR3: TGTGCCAGCAGCCAAGCTCAATTCATCTCTGGAAACACCATATATTTT. This translates into CASSQAQFISGNTIYF.

The V gene is TRBV7-8, the J gene TRBJ1-2; tentatively, D is TRBD1 (6 bases). Germline V gene sequence: CDR1 SGHVS, CDR2 FQNEAQ. Trimming took off 1 base at V and 8 bases at J, with 8 bases between the two ends. The CDR3 consists of 12 residues. The CDR3 bases are TGTGCCAGCAGCTTAGTGAGGGGGGGCTACACCTTC. It yields the protein CASSLVRGGYTF.

The CDR3 sequence is CASSPRTSGFYSYNEQFF. CDR3 DNA sequence: TGTGCCAGCAGTCCCCGGACTAGCGGGTTTTACTCCTACAATGAGCAGTTCTTC. V gene TRBV27 combines with J gene TRBJ2-1, with 11 bases fitting TRBD2. CDR3 length equals 18 residues. The junction had 9 bases not matched to a gene; V was cut back by 5 bases and J by 0 bases. Germline-derived CDR1 and CDR2 are MNHEY and SMNVEV (reference sequence).

V usage is TRBV5-1 and J usage is TRBJ2-1, with TRBD2 identical over 16 bases. Trimming cost V 3 bases and J 13 bases; bases outside gene matches: 13. The CDR3 is made up of 17 amino acids. Per germline, CDR1 SGHRS and CDR2 YFSETQ. The CDR3 sequence is CASSSEFAGTSGRAQFF. The CDR3 nucleotides are TGCGCCAGCAGCTCCGAGTTTGCCGGGACTAGCGGGAGGGCCCAGTTCTTC. Complete variable domain (other parts from reference TRBV5-1 and TRBJ2-1): KAGVTQTPRYLIKTRGQQVTLSCSPISGHRSVSWYQQTPGQGLQFLFEYFSETQRNKGNFPGRFSGRQFSNSRSEMNVSTLELGDSALYLCASSSEFAGTSGRAQFFGPGTRLTVL.

In its sample, this clone was seen a few times. V and J are TRBV28 and TRBJ2-1; 11 nucleotides agree with TRBD2. Germline trimming cut 3 bases from V and 3 bases from J; bases unmatched to any gene: 16. Looked up from germline, CDR1 is MDHEN and CDR2 is SYDVKM. The CDR3 has 20 amino acids. CDR3: CASSLGTRLAGSLFYNEQFF. The CDR3 bases are TGTGCCAGCAGTTTGGGGACTAGACTAGCGGGGTCACTATTCTACAATGAGCAGTTCTTC.

The rearrangement joins TRBV21-1 to TRBJ1-1; whether TRBD1, the table's D call, matches the DNA was not checked. TRBV21-1 corresponds to a pseudogene. CDR3 length: 15 amino acids. CDR3 residues: CASLGQGPTNTEAFF. CDR3 nucleotide sequence: TGTGCCAGCTTGGGACAGGGGCCAACGAACACTGAAGCTTTCTTT.

This clone showed up just a few times. This sequence joins TRBV27 and TRBJ2-7; the D call may be TRBD1 or TRBD2 (7 bases each). V shed 6 bases and J shed 4 bases, with 13 bases lying between them. Germline CDR1 is MNHEY and CDR2 is SMNVEV (reference sequence). This CDR3 spans 13 amino acids. CDR3 nucleotides: TGTGCCAGCAGCCCAGGGGGGGGTTACGAGCAGTACTTC. Translating it yields CASSPGGGYEQYF.